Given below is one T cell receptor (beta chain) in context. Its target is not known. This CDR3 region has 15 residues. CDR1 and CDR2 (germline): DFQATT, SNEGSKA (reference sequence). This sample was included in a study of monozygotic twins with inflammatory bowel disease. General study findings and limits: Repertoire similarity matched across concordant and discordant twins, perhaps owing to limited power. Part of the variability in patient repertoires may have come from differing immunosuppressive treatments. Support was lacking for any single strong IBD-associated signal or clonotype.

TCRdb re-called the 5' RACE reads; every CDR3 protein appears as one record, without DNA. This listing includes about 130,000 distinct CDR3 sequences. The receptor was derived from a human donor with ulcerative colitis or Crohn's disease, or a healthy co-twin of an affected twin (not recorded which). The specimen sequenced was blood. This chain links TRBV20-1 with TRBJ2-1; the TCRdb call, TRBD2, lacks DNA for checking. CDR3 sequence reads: CSARVTSGDYNEQFF.